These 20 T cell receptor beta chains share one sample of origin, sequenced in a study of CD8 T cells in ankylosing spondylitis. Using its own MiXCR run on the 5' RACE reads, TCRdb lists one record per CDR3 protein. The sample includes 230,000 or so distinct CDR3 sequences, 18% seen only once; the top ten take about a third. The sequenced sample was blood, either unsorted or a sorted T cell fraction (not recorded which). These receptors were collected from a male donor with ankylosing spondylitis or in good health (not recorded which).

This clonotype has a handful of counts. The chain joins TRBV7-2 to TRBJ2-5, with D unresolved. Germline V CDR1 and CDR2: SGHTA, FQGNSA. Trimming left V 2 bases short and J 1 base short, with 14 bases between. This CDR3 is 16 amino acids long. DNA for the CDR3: TGTGCCAGCAGCTTATATTTTAGTCGGAGCCAAGAGACCCAGTACTTC. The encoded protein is CASSLYFSRSQETQYF. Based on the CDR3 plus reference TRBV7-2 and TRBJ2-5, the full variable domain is GAGVSQSPSNKVTEKGKDVELRCDPISGHTALYWYRQSLGQGLEFLIYFQGNSAPDKSGLPSDRFSAERTGGSVSTLTIQRTQQEDSAVYLCASSLYFSRSQETQYFGPGTRLLVL.

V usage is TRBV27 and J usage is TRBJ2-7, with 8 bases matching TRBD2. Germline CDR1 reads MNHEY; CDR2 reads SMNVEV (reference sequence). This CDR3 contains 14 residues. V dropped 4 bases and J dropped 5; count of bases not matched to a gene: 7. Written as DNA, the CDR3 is TGTGCCAGCAGTTCCGGGACTAGTTCCCACGAGCAGTACTTC. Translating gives CASSSGTSSHEQYF.

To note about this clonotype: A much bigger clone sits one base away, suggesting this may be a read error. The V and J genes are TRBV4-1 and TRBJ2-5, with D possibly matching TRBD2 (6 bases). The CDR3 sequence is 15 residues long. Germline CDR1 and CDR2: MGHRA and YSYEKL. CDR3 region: CASSQDLGLQETLYF. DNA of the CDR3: TGCGCCAGCAGCCAAGATCTAGGACTACAAGAGACCCTGTACTTC.

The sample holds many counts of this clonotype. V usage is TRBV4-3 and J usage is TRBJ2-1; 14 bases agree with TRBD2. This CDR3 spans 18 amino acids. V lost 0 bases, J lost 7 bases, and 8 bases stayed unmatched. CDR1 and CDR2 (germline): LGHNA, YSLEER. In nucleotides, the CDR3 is TGCGCCAGCAGCCAAGATGGAGTGACTAGCGGGAGGGATAATGAGCAGTTCTTC. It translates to CASSQDGVTSGRDNEQFF.

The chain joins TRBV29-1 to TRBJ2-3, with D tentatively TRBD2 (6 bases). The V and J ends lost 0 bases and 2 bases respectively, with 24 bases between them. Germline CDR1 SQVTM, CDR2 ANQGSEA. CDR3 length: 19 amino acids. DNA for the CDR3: TGCAGCGTTGAAGATGGCTTAAGTCGTTGGCGGGGTCCCACAGATACGCAGTATTTT. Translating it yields CSVEDGLSRWRGPTDTQYF.

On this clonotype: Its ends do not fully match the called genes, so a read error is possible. Here the CDR3 reads CASTGGTGGSHEQYF. The CDR3 DNA follows: TGCGCCAGCACGGGAGGGACAGGGGGCTCCCACGAGCAGTACTTC. This chain connects TRBV4-1 to TRBJ2-7, with TRBD1 matching over 12 bases. This CDR3 comprises 15 residues. Germline values: CDR1 MGHRA, CDR2 YSYEKL.

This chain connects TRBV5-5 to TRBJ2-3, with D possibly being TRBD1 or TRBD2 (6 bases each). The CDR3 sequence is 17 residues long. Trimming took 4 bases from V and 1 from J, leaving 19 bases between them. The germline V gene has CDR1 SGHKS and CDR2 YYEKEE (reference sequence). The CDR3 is CASSTGGGVWGTDTQYF. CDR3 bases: TGTGCCAGCAGCACCGGGGGCGGGGTGTGGGGCACAGATACGCAGTATTTT.

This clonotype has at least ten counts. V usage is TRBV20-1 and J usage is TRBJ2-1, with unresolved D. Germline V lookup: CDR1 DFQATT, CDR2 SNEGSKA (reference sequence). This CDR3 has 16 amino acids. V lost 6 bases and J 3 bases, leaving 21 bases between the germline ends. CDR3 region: CSATPPKIVVYNEQFF. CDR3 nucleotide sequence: TGCAGTGCCACTCCGCCTAAAATCGTCGTCTACAATGAGCAGTTCTTC.

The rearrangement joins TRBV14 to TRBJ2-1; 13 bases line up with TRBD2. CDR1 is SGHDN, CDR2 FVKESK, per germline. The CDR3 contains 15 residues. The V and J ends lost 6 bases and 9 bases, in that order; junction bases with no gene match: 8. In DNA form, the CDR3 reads TGTGCCAGCAGGCGGACTAGCGGGAGTACTGGTGAGCAGTTCTTC. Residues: CASRRTSGSTGEQFF. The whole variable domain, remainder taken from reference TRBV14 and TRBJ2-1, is EAGVTQFPSHSVIEKGQTVTLRCDPISGHDNLYWYRRVMGKEIKFLLHFVKESKQDESGMPNNRFLAERTGGTYSTLKVQPAELEDSGVYFCASRRTSGSTGEQFFGPGTRLTVL.

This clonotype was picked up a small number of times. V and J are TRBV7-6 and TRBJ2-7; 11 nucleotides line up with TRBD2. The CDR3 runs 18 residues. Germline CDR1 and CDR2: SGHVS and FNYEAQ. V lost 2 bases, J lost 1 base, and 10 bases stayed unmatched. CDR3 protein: CASSLPPLGLAGSYEQYF. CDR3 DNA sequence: TGTGCCAGCAGCTTACCTCCTTTAGGACTAGCGGGTTCCTACGAGCAGTACTTC. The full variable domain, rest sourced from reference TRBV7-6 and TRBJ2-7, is GAGVSQSPRYKVTKRGQDVALRCDPISGHVSLYWYRQALGQGPEFLTYFNYEAQQDKSGLPNDRFSAERPEGSISTLTIQRTEQRDSAMYRCASSLPPLGLAGSYEQYFGPGTRLTVT.

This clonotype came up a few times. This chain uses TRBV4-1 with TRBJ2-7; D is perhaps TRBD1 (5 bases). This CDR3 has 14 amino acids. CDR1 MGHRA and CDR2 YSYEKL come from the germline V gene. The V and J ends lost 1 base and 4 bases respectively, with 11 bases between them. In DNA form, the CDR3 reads TGCGCCAGCAGCCAAGCAATTCAGGGTTACGAGCAGTACTTC. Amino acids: CASSQAIQGYEQYF.

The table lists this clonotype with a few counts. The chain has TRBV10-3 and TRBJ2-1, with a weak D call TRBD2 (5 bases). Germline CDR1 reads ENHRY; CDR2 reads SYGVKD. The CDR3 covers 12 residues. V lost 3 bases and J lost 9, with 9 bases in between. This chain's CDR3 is CAISDARGEQFF. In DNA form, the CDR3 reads TGTGCCATCAGTGATGCCCGGGGTGAGCAGTTCTTC.

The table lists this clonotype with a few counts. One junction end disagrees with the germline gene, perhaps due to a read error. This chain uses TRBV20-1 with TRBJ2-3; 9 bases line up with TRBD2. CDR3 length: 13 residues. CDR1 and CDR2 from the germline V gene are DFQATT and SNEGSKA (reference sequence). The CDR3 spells CSARDGDSGSGDF. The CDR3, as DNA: TGCAGTGCTAGAGATGGCGATAGCGGGAGTGGGGATTTT.

This chain's CDR3 is CASSSLEDTQYF. For the CDR3, the DNA is TGTGCCAGCAGTTCCCTTGAGGATACGCAGTATTTT. The chain has TRBV12-3 or TRBV12-4 and TRBJ2-3; D remains unclear. This CDR3 is 12 amino acids long. The V end lost 4 bases, the J end lost 6 bases, and 8 bases lay between the germline ends.

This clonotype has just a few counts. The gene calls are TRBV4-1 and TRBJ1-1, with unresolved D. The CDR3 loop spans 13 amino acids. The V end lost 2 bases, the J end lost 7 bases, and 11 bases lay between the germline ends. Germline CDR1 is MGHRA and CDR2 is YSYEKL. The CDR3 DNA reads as TGCGCCAGCAGCCAAAGTGGTTTCGGTGAAGCTTTCTTT. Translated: CASSQSGFGEAFF.

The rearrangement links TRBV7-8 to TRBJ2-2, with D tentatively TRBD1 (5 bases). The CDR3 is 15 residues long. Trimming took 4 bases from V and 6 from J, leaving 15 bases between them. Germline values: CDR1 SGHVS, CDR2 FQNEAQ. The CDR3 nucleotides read TGTGCCAGCAGCTACCCCGGTCAGGGTGCCGGGGAGCTGTTTTTT. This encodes CASSYPGQGAGELFF.

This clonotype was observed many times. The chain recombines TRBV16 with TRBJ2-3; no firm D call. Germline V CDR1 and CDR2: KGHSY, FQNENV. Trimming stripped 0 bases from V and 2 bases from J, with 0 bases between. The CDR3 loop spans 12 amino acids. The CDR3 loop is CASSQSTDTQYF. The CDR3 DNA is TGTGCCAGCAGCCAATCCACAGATACGCAGTATTTT.

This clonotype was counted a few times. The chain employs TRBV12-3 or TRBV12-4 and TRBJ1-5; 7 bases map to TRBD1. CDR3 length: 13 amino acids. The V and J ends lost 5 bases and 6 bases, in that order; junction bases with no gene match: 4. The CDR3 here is CASSTTGSQPQHF. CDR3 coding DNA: TGTGCCAGCAGTACGACAGGGAGTCAGCCCCAGCATTTT.

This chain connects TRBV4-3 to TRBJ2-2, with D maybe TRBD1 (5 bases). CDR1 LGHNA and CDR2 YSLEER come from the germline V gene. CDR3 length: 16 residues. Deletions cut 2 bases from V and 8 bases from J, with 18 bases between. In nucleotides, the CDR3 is TGCGCCAGCAGCCAATGGGGCGGCGACGATGGGGGGGAGCTGTTTTTT. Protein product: CASSQWGGDDGGELFF.

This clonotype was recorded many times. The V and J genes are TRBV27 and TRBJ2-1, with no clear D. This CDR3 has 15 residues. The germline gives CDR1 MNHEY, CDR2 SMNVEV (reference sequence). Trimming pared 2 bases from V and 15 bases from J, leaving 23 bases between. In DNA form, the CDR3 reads TGTGCCAGCAGTTTAAGAATCACGAGCGAGGAAGGACGGTTCTTC. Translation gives CASSLRITSEEGRFF.